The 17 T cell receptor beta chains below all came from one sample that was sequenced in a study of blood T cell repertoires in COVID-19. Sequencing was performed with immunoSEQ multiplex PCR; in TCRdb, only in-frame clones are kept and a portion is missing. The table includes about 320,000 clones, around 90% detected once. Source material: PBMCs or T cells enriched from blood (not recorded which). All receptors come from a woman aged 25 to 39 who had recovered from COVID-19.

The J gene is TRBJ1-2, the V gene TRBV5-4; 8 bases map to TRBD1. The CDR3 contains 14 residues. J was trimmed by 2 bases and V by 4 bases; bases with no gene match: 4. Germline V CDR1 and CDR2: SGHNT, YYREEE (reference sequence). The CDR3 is CASSPRTGNYGYTF. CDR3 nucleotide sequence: TGTGCCAGCAGCCCTCGGACAGGGAACTATGGCTACACCTTC.

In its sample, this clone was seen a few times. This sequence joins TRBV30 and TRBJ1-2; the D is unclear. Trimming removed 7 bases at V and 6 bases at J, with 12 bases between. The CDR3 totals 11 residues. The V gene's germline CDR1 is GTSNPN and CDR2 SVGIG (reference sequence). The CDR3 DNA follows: TGTGCCTACGGGATTACAAATGGCTACACCTTC. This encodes CAYGITNGYTF.

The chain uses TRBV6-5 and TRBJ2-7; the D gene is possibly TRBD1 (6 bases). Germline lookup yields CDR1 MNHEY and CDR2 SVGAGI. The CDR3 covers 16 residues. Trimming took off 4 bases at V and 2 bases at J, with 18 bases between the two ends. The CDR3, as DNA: TGTGCCAGCAGTTTAGAAACAGGGAACGGGCCCTACGAGCAGTACTTC. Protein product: CASSLETGNGPYEQYF.

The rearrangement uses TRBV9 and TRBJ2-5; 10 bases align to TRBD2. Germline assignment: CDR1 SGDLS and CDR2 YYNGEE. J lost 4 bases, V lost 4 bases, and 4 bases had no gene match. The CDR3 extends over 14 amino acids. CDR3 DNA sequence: TGTGCCAGCAGCATGGCTAGCGGGGGAGAGACCCAGTACTTC. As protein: CASSMASGGETQYF.

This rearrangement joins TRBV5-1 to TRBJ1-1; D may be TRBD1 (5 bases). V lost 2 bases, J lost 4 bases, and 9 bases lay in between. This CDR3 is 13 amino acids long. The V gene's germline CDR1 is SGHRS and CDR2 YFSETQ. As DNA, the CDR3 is TGCGCCAGCAGCTTTTTGGGGCCCACTGAAGCTTTCTTT. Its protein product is CASSFLGPTEAFF.

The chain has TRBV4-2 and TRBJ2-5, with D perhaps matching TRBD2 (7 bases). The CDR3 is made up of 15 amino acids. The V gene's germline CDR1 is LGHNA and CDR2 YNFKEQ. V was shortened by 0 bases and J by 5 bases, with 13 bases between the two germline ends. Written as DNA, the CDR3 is TGTGCCAGCAGCCAAGAGCGGGGGCCCGGGGAGACCCAGTACTTC. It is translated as CASSQERGPGETQYF.

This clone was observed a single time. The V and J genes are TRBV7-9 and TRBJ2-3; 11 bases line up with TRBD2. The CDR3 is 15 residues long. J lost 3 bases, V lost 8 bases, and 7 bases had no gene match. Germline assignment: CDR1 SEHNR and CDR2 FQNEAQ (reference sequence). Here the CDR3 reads CASGASGGQTDTQYF. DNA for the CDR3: TGTGCCAGCGGGGCTAGCGGGGGGCAGACAGATACGCAGTATTTT.

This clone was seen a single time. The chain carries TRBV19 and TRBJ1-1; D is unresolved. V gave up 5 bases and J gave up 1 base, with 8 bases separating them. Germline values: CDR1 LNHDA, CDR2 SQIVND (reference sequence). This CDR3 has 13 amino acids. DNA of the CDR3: TGTGCCAGTAGTTCACAGAGGAACACTGAAGCTTTCTTT. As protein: CASSSQRNTEAFF.

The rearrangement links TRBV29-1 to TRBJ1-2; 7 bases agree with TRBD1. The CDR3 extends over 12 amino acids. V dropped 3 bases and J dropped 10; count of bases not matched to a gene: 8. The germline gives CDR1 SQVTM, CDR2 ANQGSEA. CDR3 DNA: TGCAGCGTTGAGCAGACCGGGACAGACTACACCTTC. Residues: CSVEQTGTDYTF. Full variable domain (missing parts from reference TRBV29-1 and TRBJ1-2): SAVISQKPSRDICQRGTSLTIQCQVDSQVTMMFWYRQQPGQSLTLIATANQGSEATYESGFVIDKFPISRPNLTFSTLTVSNMSPEDSSIYLCSVEQTGTDYTFGSGTRLTVV.

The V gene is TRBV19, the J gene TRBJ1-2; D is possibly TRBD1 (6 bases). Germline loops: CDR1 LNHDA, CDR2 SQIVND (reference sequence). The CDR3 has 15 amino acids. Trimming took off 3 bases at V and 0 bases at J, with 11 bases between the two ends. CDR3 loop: CASSMTGNTNYGYTF. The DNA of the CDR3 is TGTGCCAGTAGTATGACAGGAAACACTAACTATGGCTACACCTTC.

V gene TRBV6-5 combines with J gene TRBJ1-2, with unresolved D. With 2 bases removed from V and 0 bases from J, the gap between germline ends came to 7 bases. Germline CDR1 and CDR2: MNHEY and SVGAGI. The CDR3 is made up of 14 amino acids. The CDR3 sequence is CASSYDGSNYGYTF. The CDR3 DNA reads TGTGCCAGCAGTTACGACGGGTCTAACTATGGCTACACCTTC.

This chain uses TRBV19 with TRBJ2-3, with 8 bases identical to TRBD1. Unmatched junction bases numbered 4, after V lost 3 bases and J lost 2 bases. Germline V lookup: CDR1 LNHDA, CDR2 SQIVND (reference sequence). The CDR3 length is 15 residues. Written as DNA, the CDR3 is TGTGCCAGTAGTATCGGGACAGGACACACAGATACGCAGTATTTT. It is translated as CASSIGTGHTDTQYF.

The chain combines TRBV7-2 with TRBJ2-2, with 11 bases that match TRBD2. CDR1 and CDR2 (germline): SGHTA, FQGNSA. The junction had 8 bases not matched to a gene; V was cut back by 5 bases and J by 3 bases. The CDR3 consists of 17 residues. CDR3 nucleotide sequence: TGTGCCAGCAGCCTTCTAGCGGGGGGCTGGGACACCGGGGAGCTGTTTTTT. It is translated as CASSLLAGGWDTGELFF. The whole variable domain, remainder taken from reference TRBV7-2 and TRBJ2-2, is GAGVSQSPSNKVTEKGKDVELRCDPISGHTALYWYRQSLGQGLEFLIYFQGNSAPDKSGLPSDRFSAERTGGSVSTLTIQRTQQEDSAVYLCASSLLAGGWDTGELFFGEGSRLTVL.

The CDR3 here is CASSFGTATEKLFF. The DNA for the CDR3 is TGTGCCAGCAGCTTCGGGACAGCCACAGAAAAACTGTTTTTT. The V and J genes are TRBV9 and TRBJ1-4; 7 bases are a match to TRBD1. CDR1 is SGDLS and CDR2 is YYNGEE in the germline V gene. Trimming cost V 4 bases and J 8 bases; bases outside gene matches: 8. The CDR3 has 14 residues.

The CDR3 DNA reads as TGTGCCAGCAGCCCTGGGACTAGCGGGGGGGCGAACACCGGGGAGCTGTTTTTT. Its translation is CASSPGTSGGANTGELFF. The chain couples TRBV7-6 to TRBJ2-2; TRBD2 aligns across 16 bases. The junction had 3 bases not matched to a gene; V was cut back by 5 bases and J by 0 bases. Per the germline V gene, CDR1 is SGHVS and CDR2 is FNYEAQ. The CDR3 is made up of 18 amino acids.

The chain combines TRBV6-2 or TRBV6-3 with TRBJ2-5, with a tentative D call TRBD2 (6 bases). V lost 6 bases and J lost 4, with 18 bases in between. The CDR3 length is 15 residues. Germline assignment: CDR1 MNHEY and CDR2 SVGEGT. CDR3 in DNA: TGTGCCAGCAGCCCCACGGCGGGAAGTGGAGAGACCCAGTACTTC. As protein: CASSPTAGSGETQYF.

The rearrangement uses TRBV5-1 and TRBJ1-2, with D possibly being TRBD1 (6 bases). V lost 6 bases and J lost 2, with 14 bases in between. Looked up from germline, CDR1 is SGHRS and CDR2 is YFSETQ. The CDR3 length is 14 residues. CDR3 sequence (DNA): TGCGCCAGCACCCTGGGGGCGGAAAACTATGGCTACACCTTC. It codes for CASTLGAENYGYTF.